These 9 T cell receptor beta chains originate from one sample sequenced in a study of CD8+ T cells in alopecia areata. RNA, once extracted, was reverse transcribed into cDNA for use as the sequencing template. The method was immunoSEQ multiplex PCR; TCRdb's version includes in-frame clones alone and lacks a portion of them. The sample holds about 190,000 clones; roughly 64% are singletons and the top ten take around an eighth. Documented treatment: oral pan-JAK inhibitor, 5-10 mg twice daily. Sequenced here: CD8+ T cells sorted from blood, sampled at week 24, from a patient treated with tofacitinib. Receptor source: a human donor with alopecia areata.

The gene calls are TRBV15 and TRBJ2-3; possible D gene TRBD2, 5 bases. The germline V gene has CDR1 LNHNV and CDR2 YYDKDF (reference sequence). The V gene lost 0 bases and the J gene lost 2 bases, with 18 bases spanning the gap. This CDR3 contains 18 residues. CDR3 sequence (DNA): TGTGCCACCAGCAGAGATCAAGGAATATACGGACTCACAGATACGCAGTATTTT. Protein: CATSRDQGIYGLTDTQYF.

The chain uses TRBV5-1 and TRBJ1-2; D uncertain. The CDR3 is 13 residues long. Trimming removed 5 bases at V and 6 bases at J, with 14 bases between. From germline, CDR1 is SGHRS and CDR2 YFSETQ. CDR3 sequence reads: CASRPSGLHGYTF. The CDR3 DNA sequence: TGCGCCAGCAGGCCCAGTGGTTTACATGGCTACACCTTC. Full variable domain (missing parts from reference TRBV5-1 and TRBJ1-2): KAGVTQTPRYLIKTRGQQVTLSCSPISGHRSVSWYQQTPGQGLQFLFEYFSETQRNKGNFPGRFSGRQFSNSRSEMNVSTLELGDSALYLCASRPSGLHGYTFGSGTRLTVV.

V and J are TRBV27 and TRBJ1-2; D uncertain. V gave up 3 bases and J gave up 4 bases, with 9 bases separating them. This CDR3 has 13 amino acids. Germline CDR1 and CDR2: MNHEY and SMNVEV (reference sequence). CDR3 sequence reads: CASSFRRGYGYTF. CDR3 in DNA: TGTGCCAGCAGTTTTAGGCGGGGCTATGGCTACACCTTC.

The chain employs TRBV9 and TRBJ2-2, with unresolved D. V was pared by 0 bases and J by 0 bases, with 3 bases between. This CDR3 comprises 14 residues. Germline CDR1 and CDR2: SGDLS and YYNGEE. CDR3: CASSVGANTGELFF. In DNA form, the CDR3 reads TGTGCCAGCAGCGTAGGGGCGAACACCGGGGAGCTGTTTTTT.

The J gene is TRBJ2-1, the V gene TRBV29-1; 7 positions match TRBD2. V dropped 6 bases and J dropped 4; count of bases not matched to a gene: 9. This CDR3 has 14 amino acids. Germline-derived CDR1 and CDR2 are SQVTM and ANQGSEA. The CDR3 region has the DNA TGCAGCGTAGACGGACTAGTCCAATACAATGAGCAGTTCTTC. Protein sequence: CSVDGLVQYNEQFF.

V gene TRBV19 combines with J gene TRBJ2-2; weak D call: TRBD1 (5 bases). Germline values: CDR1 LNHDA, CDR2 SQIVND (reference sequence). V lost 4 bases and J 6 bases, leaving 12 bases between the germline ends. This CDR3 contains 14 residues. This CDR3 reads CASSSGASAGELFF. CDR3 in DNA: TGTGCCAGTAGTAGTGGGGCTTCGGCCGGGGAGCTGTTTTTT.

V usage is TRBV15 and J usage is TRBJ2-3; 8 bases are a match to TRBD1. The CDR3 extends over 18 amino acids. V dropped 1 base and J dropped 6; count of bases not matched to a gene: 15. Germline CDR1 is LNHNV and CDR2 is YYDKDF (reference sequence). CDR3 loop: CATSRVGAGTGARDTQYF. The CDR3 nucleotides read TGTGCCACCAGCAGAGTAGGAGCCGGGACAGGTGCCCGTGATACGCAGTATTTT.

This clone appeared a single time. The chain carries TRBV4-1 and TRBJ1-6; D not resolved. Germline loops: CDR1 MGHRA, CDR2 YSYEKL. The CDR3 has 16 residues. V shed 1 base and J shed 7 bases, with 14 bases lying between them. The CDR3 loop reads CASSQGARRNNSPLHF. In nucleotides, the CDR3 is TGCGCCAGCAGCCAAGGGGCACGTAGGAACAATTCACCCCTCCACTTT.

The rearrangement joins TRBV6-1 to TRBJ1-5, with unresolved D. CDR1 is MNHNS, CDR2 SASEGT, per germline. The CDR3 runs to 14 residues. V lost 1 base and J 2 bases, leaving 6 bases between the germline ends. The CDR3 nucleotides read TGTGCCAGCAGTGAAGTTGGGGGCAATCAGCCCCAGCATTTT. Translation: CASSEVGGNQPQHF.